Each of the 22 T cell receptor beta chains below was sequenced from the same sample in a study of radiation and T cells in renal cell carcinoma (dated by TCRdb to 2020 to 2022). Receptor amplification or capture employed the immunoSEQ multiplex PCR assay. TCRdb's version of the immuneACCESS table is confined to in-frame rearrangements and falls short of the full clone set. An unresolved V gene accounts for under half of the shortfall where checked; the remainder is of unknown origin. Recorded for this sample are about 150,000 clones; approximately 86% of them occurred a single time. Over 10% of the sample belongs to the ten largest clones. The label giving this sample's time point can be read as: blood 2 weeks post-SBRT. The treatment or condition label here, explained by the study, means: 15 Gy SBRT to primary tumor, nephrectomy 4 weeks later. Sequenced material: blood, taken from a patient whose treatment included radiotherapy and nephrectomy. These receptors all come from a woman in her 50s with renal cell carcinoma.

This clone has only a few counts. The chain joins TRBV18 to TRBJ1-6; 7 bases align to TRBD1. This CDR3 has 15 amino acids. V lost 0 bases to trimming and J lost 6 bases; unmatched junction nucleotides: 2. The germline gives CDR1 KGHSH, CDR2 LQKENI. The CDR3 coding sequence is TGTGCCAGCTCACCACCGACAGGGCGTAATTCACCCCTCCACTTT. Translating gives CASSPPTGRNSPLHF.

With regard to this clone: At one of its ends the junction is not consistent with the germline gene, which may arise from a read error. The chain recombines TRBV7-7 with TRBJ1-4; perhaps TRBD1 as D (6 bases). Germline lookup yields CDR1 SSHAT and CDR2 FNYEAQ (reference sequence). This CDR3 comprises 14 residues. In DNA form, the CDR3 reads TGTGCTAGCAGTTCAGGGGAGGGGCGGGAAAAACTGTTTTTT. Amino acids: CASSSGEGREKLFF.

The rearrangement joins TRBV14 to TRBJ1-5; 8 nucleotides match TRBD1. V lost 4 bases, J lost 0 bases, and 11 bases stayed unmatched. There are 18 residues in the CDR3. CDR1 and CDR2 (germline): SGHDN, FVKESK. The CDR3 loop reads CASSRVWTGSYSNQPQHF. The CDR3, as DNA: TGTGCCAGCAGCCGCGTCTGGACAGGGAGCTATAGCAATCAGCCCCAGCATTTT.

This rearrangement joins TRBV11-3 to TRBJ2-3; perhaps TRBD2 as D (5 bases). CDR1 is SGHNT, CDR2 YENEEA, per germline. Trimming removed 1 base at V and 1 base at J, with 12 bases between. This CDR3 is built from 16 residues. The CDR3 loop reads CASSLGDGIGTDTQYF. The DNA for the CDR3 is TGTGCCAGCAGCTTAGGTGACGGGATAGGCACAGATACGCAGTATTTT.

This sequence joins TRBV21-1 and TRBJ1-6; the table's D call, TRBD1, has no DNA check behind it. TRBV21-1 counts as a pseudogene. The CDR3 is 17 residues long. In DNA, the CDR3 is TGTGCCAGAAGGGAGGAGGGGGCGGAGGTAAAAGATTCACCCCTCCACTTT. Its translation: CARREEGAEVKDSPLHF.

This clone came up once. CDR3 sequence (DNA): TGTGCCAGCAACCTAGCCTTGGCCGATACGCAGTATTTT. Translation gives CASNLALADTQYF. The gene calls are TRBV6-1 and TRBJ2-3; a possible D gene is TRBD2 (5 bases). Looked up from germline, CDR1 is MNHNS and CDR2 is SASEGT. Trimming stripped 7 bases from V and 6 bases from J, with 14 bases between. This CDR3 is built from 13 residues.

This clone was observed a handful of times. The V gene is TRBV4-1, the J gene TRBJ1-1, with D tentatively TRBD1 (5 bases). CDR3 length equals 15 residues. Germline CDR1 reads MGHRA; CDR2 reads YSYEKL. With 0 bases removed from V and 3 bases from J, the gap between germline ends came to 11 bases. The CDR3 DNA is TGCGCCAGCAGCCAAGATGAGGGGAGGGACACTGAAGCTTTCTTT. Translated, it gives CASSQDEGRDTEAFF.

A word on this clone: A junction end diverges from the germline sequence, so it may reflect a read error. The chain couples TRBV15 to TRBJ2-3; 7 bases map to TRBD2. This CDR3 comprises 15 residues. CDR1 LNHNV and CDR2 YYDKDF come from the germline V gene (reference sequence). CDR3 protein: CATRSLAGEGDTQYF. For the CDR3, the DNA is TGTGCAACCAGGAGCTTAGCGGGTGAGGGGGATACGCAGTATTTT.

The chain is built from TRBV6-6 and TRBJ1-4; D unclear. This CDR3 has 15 residues. CDR1 is MNHNY, CDR2 SVGAGI, per germline (reference sequence). Trimming removed 0 bases at V and 0 bases at J, with 5 bases between. This CDR3 reads CASSYSTPTNEKLFF. DNA for the CDR3: TGTGCCAGCAGTTACTCGACACCAACTAATGAAAAACTGTTTTTT.

The DNA of the CDR3 is TGCGCCAGCAGCCAAGAATACAGGGAAAATGAAAAACTGTTTTTT. It specifies CASSQEYRENEKLFF. The chain couples TRBV4-3 to TRBJ1-4; D perhaps matches TRBD1 (6 bases). With 0 bases removed from V and 5 bases from J, the gap between germline ends came to 10 bases. CDR1 is LGHNA and CDR2 is YSLEER in the germline V gene. CDR3 size: 15 residues.

The chain recombines TRBV4-1 with TRBJ1-5, with TRBD1 matching 8 bases. V was clipped by 3 bases and J by 7 bases; unmatched bases: 11. This CDR3 has 16 residues. CDR1 and CDR2 from the germline V gene are MGHRA and YSYEKL. DNA of the CDR3: TGCGCCAGCAGCCAGACAGGACAGGGAGGAAGACAGCCCCAGCATTTT. It specifies CASSQTGQGGRQPQHF.

This clone was seen more than once but under ten times. The chain couples TRBV7-3 to TRBJ1-1; D might be TRBD1 (5 bases). Trimming removed 2 bases at V and 0 bases at J, with 10 bases between. The CDR3 totals 15 residues. Germline assignment: CDR1 SGHTA and CDR2 FQGTGA. The CDR3 loop is CASSLLPGMNTEAFF. The CDR3 DNA reads TGTGCCAGCAGCTTATTACCAGGGATGAACACTGAAGCTTTCTTT.

This clone was seen more than once but under ten times. This rearrangement joins TRBV11-2 to TRBJ1-2; D uncertain. Trimming cost V 5 bases and J 4 bases, with 8 bases left between them. The CDR3 runs 12 residues. Germline CDR1 SGHAT, CDR2 FQNNGV. CDR3 in DNA: TGTGCCAGCAGCCAATCCGCCTATGGCTACACCTTC. This sequence encodes CASSQSAYGYTF.

V and J are TRBV4-3 and TRBJ2-1; TRBD2 matches at 15 bases. The V gene end was trimmed by 3 bases and the J gene end by 5 bases; junction bases not matched to a gene: 8. Germline V gives CDR1 LGHNA, CDR2 YSLEER. The CDR3 contains 18 residues. The CDR3 bases are TGCGCCAGCAGCCAGATGGCCGGACTAGCGGGGGGGAACAATGAGCAGTTCTTC. Protein: CASSQMAGLAGGNNEQFF.

With respect to this clone: The identical CDR3 is also encoded by other nucleotide sequences in the sample. The chain is built from TRBV5-4 and TRBJ2-3; D might be TRBD1 or TRBD2, each matching 5 bases. Trimming cost V 0 bases and J 6 bases, with 11 bases left between them. Germline V gene data show CDR1 as SGHNT and CDR2 as YYREEE (reference sequence). This CDR3 is 14 amino acids long. The CDR3 nucleotides are TGTGCCAGCAGCTTGGCCGGGGCCTCGGATACGCAGTATTTT. Protein: CASSLAGASDTQYF. The full variable domain, its missing parts supplied by reference TRBV5-4 and TRBJ2-3, is ETGVTQSPTHLIKTRGQQVTLRCSSQSGHNTVSWYQQALGQGPQFIFQYYREEENGRGNFPPRFSGLQFPNYSSELNVNALELDDSALYLCASSLAGASDTQYFGPGTRLTVL.

V and J are TRBV19 and TRBJ1-6, with a tentative D call TRBD1 (6 bases). The CDR3 extends over 18 amino acids. Trimming removed 5 bases from V and 0 bases from J, with 17 bases in between. The germline V gene has CDR1 LNHDA and CDR2 SQIVND (reference sequence). The CDR3 region is CASSVSDRISSYNSPLHF. Written as DNA, the CDR3 is TGTGCCAGTAGTGTCTCGGACAGAATAAGCTCCTATAATTCACCCCTCCACTTT.

The chain links TRBV6-1 to TRBJ2-2; TRBD2 aligns across 12 bases. The V segment lost 2 bases and the J segment 3 bases; nucleotides outside the gene matches: 4. CDR1 MNHNS and CDR2 SASEGT come from the germline V gene. CDR3 size: 17 residues. Written as DNA, the CDR3 is TGTGCCAGCAGTGAACTAGCGGGGGGGCTTGACACCGGGGAGCTGTTTTTT. Translated, it gives CASSELAGGLDTGELFF.

This sequence joins TRBV21-1 and TRBJ1-2; the table names TRBD1, a call not compared with the DNA. TRBV21-1 is marked as a pseudogene. The CDR3 spans 21 residues. CDR3 region: CASSLLLKPDRFPPSLVGYTF. In DNA form, the CDR3 reads TGTGCCAGCAGTCTCCTCCTCAAGCCTGACAGATTCCCACCTTCTCTTGTGGGCTACACCTTC.

This sequence joins TRBV5-1 and TRBJ1-1; D is unresolved. The CDR3 extends over 12 amino acids. V lost 4 bases and J lost 5, with 9 bases in between. In germline, CDR1 is SGHRS, CDR2 YFSETQ. Written as DNA, the CDR3 is TGCGCCAGCAGCAAGGTGGGGACTGAAGCTTTCTTT. Its translation is CASSKVGTEAFF.

The gene calls are TRBV7-2 and TRBJ1-1; weak D call: TRBD1 (5 bases). This CDR3 has 14 amino acids. CDR1 SGHTA and CDR2 FQGNSA come from the germline V gene. V lost 3 bases and J lost 3, with 11 bases in between. The CDR3 bases are TGTGCCAGCAGCTTCGGGGACGGAGACACTGAAGCTTTCTTT. The encoded protein is CASSFGDGDTEAFF. Full variable domain (remainder filled in from reference TRBV7-2 and TRBJ1-1): GAGVSQSPSNKVTEKGKDVELRCDPISGHTALYWYRQSLGQGLEFLIYFQGNSAPDKSGLPSDRFSAERTGGSVSTLTIQRTQQEDSAVYLCASSFGDGDTEAFFGQGTRLTVV.

The chain joins TRBV19 to TRBJ2-7; 7 bases are a match to TRBD1. CDR3 length: 13 amino acids. Germline V gives CDR1 LNHDA, CDR2 SQIVND (reference sequence). The trim removed 5 bases at V and 6 bases at J, leaving 7 bases unmatched. The CDR3 region is CASSSGTVGEQYF. The CDR3 nucleotides read TGTGCCAGTAGTTCCGGGACAGTTGGCGAGCAGTACTTC.

The rearrangement links TRBV19 to TRBJ1-1; D possibly corresponds to TRBD1 (6 bases). The germline V gene encodes CDR1 LNHDA and CDR2 SQIVND (reference sequence). V lost 2 bases, J lost 4 bases, and 20 bases lay in between. The CDR3 runs to 17 residues. CDR3 nucleotide sequence: TGTGCCAGTAGTATACCCCAAATGGGCGGACAGTCCACTGAAGCTTTCTTT. Protein sequence: CASSIPQMGGQSTEAFF.